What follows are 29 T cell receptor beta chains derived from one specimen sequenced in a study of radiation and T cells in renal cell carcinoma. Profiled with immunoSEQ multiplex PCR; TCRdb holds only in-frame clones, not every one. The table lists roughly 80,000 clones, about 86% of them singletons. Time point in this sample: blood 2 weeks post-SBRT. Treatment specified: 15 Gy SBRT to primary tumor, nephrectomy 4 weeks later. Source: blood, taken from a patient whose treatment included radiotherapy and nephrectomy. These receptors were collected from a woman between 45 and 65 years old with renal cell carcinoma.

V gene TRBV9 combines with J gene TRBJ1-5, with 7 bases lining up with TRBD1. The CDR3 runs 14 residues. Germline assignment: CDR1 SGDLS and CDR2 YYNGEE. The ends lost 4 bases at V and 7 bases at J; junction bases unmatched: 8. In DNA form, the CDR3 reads TGTGCCAGCAGCCCTCGACAGGGAGGCCAGCCCCAGCATTTT. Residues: CASSPRQGGQPQHF.

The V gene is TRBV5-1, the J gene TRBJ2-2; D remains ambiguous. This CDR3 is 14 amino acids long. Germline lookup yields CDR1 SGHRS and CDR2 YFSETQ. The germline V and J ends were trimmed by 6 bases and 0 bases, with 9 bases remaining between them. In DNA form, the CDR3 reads TGCGCCAGCACCCGAAGGTCGAACACCGGGGAGCTGTTTTTT. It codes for CASTRRSNTGELFF.

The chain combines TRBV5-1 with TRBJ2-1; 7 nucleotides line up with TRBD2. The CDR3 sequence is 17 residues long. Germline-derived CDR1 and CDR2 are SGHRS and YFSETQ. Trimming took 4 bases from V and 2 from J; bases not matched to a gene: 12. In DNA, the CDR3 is TGCGCCAGCAGCCCTAACTCCGCTAGCGGTGCCTACAATGAGCAGTTCTTC. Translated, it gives CASSPNSASGAYNEQFF.

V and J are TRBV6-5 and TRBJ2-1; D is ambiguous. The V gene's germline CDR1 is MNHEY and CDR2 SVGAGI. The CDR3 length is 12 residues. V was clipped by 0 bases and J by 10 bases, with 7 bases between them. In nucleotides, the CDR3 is TGTGCCAGCAGTTACTCTGGGCGGGAGCAGTTCTTC. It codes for CASSYSGREQFF.

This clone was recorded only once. The chain's CDR3 is CASSLWGEGNEQFF. The CDR3 nucleotides read TGTGCCAGCAGCTTATGGGGGGAAGGGAATGAGCAGTTCTTC. The chain joins TRBV13 to TRBJ2-1, with D possibly TRBD2 on 6 matching bases. Germline CDR1 reads PRHDT; CDR2 reads FYEKMQ (reference sequence). The V gene lost 2 bases and the J gene lost 7 bases, with 12 bases spanning the gap. This CDR3 region has 14 residues.

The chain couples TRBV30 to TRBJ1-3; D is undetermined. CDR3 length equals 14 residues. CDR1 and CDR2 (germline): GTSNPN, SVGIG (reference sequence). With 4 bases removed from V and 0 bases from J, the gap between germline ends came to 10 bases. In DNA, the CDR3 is TGTGCCTGGACCCGTGGGAGCTCTGGAAACACCATATATTTT. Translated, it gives CAWTRGSSGNTIYF.

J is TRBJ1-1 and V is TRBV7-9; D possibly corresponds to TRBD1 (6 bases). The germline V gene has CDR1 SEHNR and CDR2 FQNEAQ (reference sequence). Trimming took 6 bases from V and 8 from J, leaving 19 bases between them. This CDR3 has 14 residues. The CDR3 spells CASRMDSAEPEAFF. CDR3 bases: TGTGCCAGCAGGATGGACAGCGCCGAACCCGAAGCTTTCTTT.

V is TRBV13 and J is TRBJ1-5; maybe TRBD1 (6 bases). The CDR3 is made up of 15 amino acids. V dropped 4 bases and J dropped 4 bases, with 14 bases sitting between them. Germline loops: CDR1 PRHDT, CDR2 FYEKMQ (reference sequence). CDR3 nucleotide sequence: TGTGCCAGCAGCTCCCCCGGGACACCTAATCAGCCCCAGCATTTT. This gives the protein CASSSPGTPNQPQHF.

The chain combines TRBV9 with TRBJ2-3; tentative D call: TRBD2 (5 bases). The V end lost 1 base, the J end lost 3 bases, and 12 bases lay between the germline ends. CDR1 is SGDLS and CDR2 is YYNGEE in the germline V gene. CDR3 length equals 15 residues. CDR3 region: CASSVTTTGTDTQYF. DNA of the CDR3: TGTGCCAGCAGCGTAACAACGACGGGGACAGATACGCAGTATTTT.

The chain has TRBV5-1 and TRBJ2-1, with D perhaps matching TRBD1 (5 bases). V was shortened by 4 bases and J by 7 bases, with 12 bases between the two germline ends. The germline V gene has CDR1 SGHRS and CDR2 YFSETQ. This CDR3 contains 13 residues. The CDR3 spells CASSLRVDNEQFF. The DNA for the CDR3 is TGCGCCAGCAGCCTCAGGGTGGATAATGAGCAGTTCTTC.

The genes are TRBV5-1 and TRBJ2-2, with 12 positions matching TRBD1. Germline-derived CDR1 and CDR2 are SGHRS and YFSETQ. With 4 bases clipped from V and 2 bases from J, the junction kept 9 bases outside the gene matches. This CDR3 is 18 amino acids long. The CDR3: CASSGNRDRGRNTGELFF. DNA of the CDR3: TGCGCCAGCAGCGGTAACCGGGACAGGGGGCGAAACACCGGGGAGCTGTTTTTT.

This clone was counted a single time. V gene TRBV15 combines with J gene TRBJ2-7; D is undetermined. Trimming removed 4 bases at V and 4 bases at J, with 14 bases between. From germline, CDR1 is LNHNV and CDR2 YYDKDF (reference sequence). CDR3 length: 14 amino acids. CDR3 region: CATSKEGGRYEQYF. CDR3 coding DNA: TGTGCCACCAGCAAAGAAGGTGGGCGGTACGAGCAGTACTTC.

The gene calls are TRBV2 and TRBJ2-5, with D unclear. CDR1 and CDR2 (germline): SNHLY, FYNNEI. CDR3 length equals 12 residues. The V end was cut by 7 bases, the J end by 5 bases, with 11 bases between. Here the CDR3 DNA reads TGTGCCAGCAAGTTAATCGAGGAGACCCAGTACTTC. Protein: CASKLIEETQYF.

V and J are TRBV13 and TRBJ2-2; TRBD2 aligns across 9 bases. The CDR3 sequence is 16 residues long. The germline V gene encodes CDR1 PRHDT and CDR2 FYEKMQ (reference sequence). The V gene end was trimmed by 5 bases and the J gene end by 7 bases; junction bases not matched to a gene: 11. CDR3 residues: CASSPSLAGWNGELFF. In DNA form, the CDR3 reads TGTGCCAGCAGCCCGTCGCTAGCGGGGTGGAACGGGGAGCTGTTTTTT.

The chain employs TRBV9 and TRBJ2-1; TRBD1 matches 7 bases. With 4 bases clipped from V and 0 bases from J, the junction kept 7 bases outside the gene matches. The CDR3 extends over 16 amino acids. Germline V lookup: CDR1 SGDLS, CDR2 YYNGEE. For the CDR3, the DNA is TGTGCCAGCAGCCCCCGGGACAGTTTCTCCTACAATGAGCAGTTCTTC. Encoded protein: CASSPRDSFSYNEQFF.

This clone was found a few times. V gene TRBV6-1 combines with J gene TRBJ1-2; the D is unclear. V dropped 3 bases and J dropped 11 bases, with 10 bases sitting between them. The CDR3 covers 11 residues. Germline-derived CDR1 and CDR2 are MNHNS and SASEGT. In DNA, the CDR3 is TGTGCCAGCAGTGACTATCAGTGGTACACCTTC. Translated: CASSDYQWYTF.

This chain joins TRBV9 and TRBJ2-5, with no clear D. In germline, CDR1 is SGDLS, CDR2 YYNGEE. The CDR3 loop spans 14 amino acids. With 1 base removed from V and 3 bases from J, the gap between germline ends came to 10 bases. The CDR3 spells CASSVNSREETQYF. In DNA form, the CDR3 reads TGTGCCAGCAGCGTAAACAGTAGGGAAGAGACCCAGTACTTC.

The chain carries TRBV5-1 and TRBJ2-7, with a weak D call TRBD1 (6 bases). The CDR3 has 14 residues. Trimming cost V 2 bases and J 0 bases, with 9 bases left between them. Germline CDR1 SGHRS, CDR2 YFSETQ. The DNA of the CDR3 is TGCGCCAGCAGCTTTAACAGGGACTCCTACGAGCAGTACTTC. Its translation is CASSFNRDSYEQYF.

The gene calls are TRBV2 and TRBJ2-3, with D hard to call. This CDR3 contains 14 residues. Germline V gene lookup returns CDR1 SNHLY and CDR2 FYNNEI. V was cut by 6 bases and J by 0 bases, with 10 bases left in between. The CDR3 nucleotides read TGTGCCAGCAGCCTTTCAGCCAGCACAGATACGCAGTATTTT. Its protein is CASSLSASTDTQYF.

CDR3 region: CASSPVTGGAEAFF. In DNA, the CDR3 is TGTGCCAGCTCACCCGTTACAGGGGGGGCTGAAGCTTTCTTT. J is TRBJ1-1 and V is TRBV18; 8 bases agree with TRBD1. After removal of 3 bases from V and 6 bases from J, the junction contained 6 bases not matched to a gene. The germline V gene encodes CDR1 KGHSH and CDR2 LQKENI. The CDR3 is made up of 14 amino acids.

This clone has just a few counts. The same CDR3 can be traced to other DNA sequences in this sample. CDR3: CASSLLAGRTDTQYF. The CDR3 DNA reads TGTGCCAGCAGTTTACTAGCGGGCCGCACAGATACGCAGTATTTT. The chain is built from TRBV28 and TRBJ2-3; 8 bases agree with TRBD2. The CDR3 loop spans 15 amino acids. Germline V gene sequence: CDR1 MDHEN, CDR2 SYDVKM. V shed 2 bases and J 1 base; nucleotides not matched to a gene: 2.

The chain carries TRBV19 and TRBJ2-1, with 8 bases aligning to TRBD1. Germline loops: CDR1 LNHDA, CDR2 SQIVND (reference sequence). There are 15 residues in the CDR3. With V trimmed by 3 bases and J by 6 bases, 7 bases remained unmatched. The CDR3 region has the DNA TGTGCCAGTAGTATCCCCGGGACAGGAGCCAATGAGCAGTTCTTC. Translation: CASSIPGTGANEQFF.

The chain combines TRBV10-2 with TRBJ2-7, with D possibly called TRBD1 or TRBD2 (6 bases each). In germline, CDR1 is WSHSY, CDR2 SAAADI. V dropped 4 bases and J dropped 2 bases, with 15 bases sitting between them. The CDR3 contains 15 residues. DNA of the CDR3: TGCGCCAGCAGTGGTAAACTAGCAGGGGCCTACGAGCAGTACTTC. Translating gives CASSGKLAGAYEQYF.

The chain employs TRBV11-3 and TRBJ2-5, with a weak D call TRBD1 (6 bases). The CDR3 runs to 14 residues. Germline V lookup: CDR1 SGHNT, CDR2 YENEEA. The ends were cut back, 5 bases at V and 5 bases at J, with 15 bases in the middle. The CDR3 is CASSLQGAPETQYF. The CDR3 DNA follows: TGTGCCAGCAGCCTACAGGGAGCTCCGGAGACCCAGTACTTC.

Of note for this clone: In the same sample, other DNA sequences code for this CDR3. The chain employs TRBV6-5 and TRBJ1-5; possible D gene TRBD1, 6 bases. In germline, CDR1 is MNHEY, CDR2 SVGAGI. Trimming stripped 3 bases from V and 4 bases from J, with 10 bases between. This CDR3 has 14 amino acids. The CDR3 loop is CASSYSTGNQPQHF. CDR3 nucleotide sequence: TGTGCCAGCAGTTATTCTACAGGGAATCAGCCCCAGCATTTT.

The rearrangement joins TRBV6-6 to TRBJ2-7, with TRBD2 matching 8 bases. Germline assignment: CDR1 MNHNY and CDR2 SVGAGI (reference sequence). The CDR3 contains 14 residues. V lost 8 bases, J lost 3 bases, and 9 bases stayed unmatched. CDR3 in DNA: TGTGCCAGCCGCCGCGGGGGGTTTTTCTACGAGCAGTACTTC. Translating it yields CASRRGGFFYEQYF.

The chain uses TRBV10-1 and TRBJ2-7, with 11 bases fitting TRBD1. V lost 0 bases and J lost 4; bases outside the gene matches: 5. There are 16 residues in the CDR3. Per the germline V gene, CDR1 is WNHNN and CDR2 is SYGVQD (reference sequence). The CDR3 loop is CASSESFGTGGYEQYF. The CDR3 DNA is TGCGCCAGCAGTGAGTCTTTTGGGACAGGGGGTTACGAGCAGTACTTC.

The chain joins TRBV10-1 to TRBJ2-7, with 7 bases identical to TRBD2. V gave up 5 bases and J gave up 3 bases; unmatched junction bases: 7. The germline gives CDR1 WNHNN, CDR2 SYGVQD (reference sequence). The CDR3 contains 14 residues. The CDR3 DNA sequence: TGCGCCAGCAGTTTTGACGGGGGGTACTACGAGCAGTACTTC. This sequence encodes CASSFDGGYYEQYF.

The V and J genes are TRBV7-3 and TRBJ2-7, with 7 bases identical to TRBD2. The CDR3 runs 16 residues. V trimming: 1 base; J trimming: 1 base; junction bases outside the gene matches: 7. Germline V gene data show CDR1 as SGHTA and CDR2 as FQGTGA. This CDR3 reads CASSLIGRAGSYEQYF. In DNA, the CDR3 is TGTGCCAGCAGCTTAATAGGGAGGGCGGGATCCTACGAGCAGTACTTC. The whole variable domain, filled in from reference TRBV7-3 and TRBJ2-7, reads GAGVSQTPSNKVTEKGKYVELRCDPISGHTALYWYRQSLGQGPEFLIYFQGTGAADDSGLPNDRFFAVRPEGSVSTLKIQRTERGDSAVYLCASSLIGRAGSYEQYFGPGTRLTVT.